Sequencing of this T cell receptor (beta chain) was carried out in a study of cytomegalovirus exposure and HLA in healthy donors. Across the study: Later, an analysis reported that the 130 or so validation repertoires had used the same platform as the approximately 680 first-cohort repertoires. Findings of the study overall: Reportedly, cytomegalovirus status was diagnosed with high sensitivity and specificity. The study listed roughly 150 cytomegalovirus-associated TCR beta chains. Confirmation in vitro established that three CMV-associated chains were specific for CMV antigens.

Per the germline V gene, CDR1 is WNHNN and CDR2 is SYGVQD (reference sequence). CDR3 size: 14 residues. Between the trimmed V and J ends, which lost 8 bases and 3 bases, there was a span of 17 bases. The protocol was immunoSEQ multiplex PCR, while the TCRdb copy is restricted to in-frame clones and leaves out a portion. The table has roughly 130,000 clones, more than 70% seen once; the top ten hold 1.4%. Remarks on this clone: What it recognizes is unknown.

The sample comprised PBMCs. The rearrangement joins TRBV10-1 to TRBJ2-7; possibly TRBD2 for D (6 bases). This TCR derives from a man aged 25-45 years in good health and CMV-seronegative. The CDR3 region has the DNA TGCGCCAGCCTCGGGGCGGAGGAGGGCTACGAGCAGTACTTC. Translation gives CASLGAEEGYEQYF.